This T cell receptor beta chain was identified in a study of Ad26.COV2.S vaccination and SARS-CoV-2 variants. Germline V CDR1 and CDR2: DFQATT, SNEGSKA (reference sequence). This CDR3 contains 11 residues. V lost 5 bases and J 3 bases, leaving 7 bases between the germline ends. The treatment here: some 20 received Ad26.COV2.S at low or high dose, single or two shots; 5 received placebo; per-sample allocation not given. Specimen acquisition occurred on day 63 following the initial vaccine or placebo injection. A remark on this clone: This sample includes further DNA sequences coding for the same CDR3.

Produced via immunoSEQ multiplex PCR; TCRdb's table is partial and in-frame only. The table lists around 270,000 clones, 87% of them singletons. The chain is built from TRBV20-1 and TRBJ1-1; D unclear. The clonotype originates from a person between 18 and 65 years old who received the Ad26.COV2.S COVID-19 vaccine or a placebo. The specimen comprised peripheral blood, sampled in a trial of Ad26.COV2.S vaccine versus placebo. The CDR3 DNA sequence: TGCAGTGCTGGGAGGGACACTGAAGCTTTCTTT. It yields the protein CSAGRDTEAFF.